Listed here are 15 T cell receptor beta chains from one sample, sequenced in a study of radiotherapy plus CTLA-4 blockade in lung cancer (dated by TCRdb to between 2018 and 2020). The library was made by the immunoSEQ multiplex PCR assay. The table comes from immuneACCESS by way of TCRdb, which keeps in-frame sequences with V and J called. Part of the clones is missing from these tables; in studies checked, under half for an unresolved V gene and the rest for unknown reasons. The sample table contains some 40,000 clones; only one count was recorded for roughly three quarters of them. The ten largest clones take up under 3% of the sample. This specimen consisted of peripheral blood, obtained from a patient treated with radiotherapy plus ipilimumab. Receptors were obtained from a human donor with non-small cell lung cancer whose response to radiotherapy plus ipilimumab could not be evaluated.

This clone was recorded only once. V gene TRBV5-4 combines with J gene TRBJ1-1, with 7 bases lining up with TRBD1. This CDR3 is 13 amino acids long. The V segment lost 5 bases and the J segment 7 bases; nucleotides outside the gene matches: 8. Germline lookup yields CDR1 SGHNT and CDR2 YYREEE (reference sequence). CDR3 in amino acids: CASRPGGWSEAFF. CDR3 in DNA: TGTGCCAGCAGGCCAGGGGGGTGGAGTGAAGCTTTCTTT.

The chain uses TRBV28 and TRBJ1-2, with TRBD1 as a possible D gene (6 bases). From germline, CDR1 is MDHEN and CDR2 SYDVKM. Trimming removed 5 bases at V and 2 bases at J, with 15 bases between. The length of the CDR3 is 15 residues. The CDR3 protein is CASSPSGQGNYGYTF. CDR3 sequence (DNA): TGTGCCAGCAGTCCGTCCGGGCAGGGGAACTATGGCTACACCTTC.

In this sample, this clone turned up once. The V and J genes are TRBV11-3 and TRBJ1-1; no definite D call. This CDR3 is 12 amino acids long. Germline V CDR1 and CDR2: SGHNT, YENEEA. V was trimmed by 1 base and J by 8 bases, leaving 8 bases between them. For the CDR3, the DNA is TGTGCCAGCAGCTTAGCCCGCGGGGAAGCTTTCTTT. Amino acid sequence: CASSLARGEAFF.

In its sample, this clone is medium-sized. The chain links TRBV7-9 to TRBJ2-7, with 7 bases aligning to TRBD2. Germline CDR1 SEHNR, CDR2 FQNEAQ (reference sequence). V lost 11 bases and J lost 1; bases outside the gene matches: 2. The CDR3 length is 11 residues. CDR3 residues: CAWGGSYEQYF. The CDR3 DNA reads TGTGCCTGGGGGGGTTCCTACGAGCAGTACTTC.

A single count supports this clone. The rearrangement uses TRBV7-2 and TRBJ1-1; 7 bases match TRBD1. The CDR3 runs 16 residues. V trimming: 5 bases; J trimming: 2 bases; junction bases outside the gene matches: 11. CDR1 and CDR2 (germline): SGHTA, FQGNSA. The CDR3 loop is CASSLFPTGTNTEAFF. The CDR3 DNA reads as TGTGCCAGCAGCCTCTTCCCGACAGGGACTAACACTGAAGCTTTCTTT.

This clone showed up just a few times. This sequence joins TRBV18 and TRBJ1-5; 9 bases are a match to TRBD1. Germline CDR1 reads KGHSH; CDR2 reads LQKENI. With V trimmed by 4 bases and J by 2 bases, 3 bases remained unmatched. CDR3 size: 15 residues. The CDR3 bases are TGTGCCAGCTCACAGTGGACAGGGGGCAATCAGCCCCAGCATTTT. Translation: CASSQWTGGNQPQHF.

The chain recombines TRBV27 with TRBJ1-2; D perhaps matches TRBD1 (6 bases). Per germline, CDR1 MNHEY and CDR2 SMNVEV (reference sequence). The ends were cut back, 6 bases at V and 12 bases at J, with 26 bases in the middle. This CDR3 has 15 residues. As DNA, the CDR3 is TGTGCCAGCAGAAGAGGGGGTGCTACCTCTGGGGTCGACACCTTC. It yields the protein CASRRGGATSGVDTF.

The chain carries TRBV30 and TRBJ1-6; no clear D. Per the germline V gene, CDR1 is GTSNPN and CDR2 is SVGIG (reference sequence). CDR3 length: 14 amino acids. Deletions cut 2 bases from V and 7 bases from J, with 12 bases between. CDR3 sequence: CAWSKLRGNSPLHF. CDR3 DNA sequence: TGTGCCTGGAGTAAGTTACGGGGAAATTCACCCCTCCACTTT. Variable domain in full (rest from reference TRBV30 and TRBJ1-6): SQTIHQWPATLVQPVGSPLSLECTVEGTSNPNLYWYRQAAGRGLQLLFYSVGIGQISSEVPQNLSASRPQDRQFILSSKKLLLSDSGFYLCAWSKLRGNSPLHFGNGTRLTVT.

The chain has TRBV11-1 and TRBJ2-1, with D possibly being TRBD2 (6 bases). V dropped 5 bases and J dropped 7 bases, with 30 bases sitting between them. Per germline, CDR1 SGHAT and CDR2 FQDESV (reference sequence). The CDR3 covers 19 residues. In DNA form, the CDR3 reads TGTGCCAGCAGCCTTATGTTCGGGAGAGGGGCAGTGGATTTTAATGAGCAGTTCTTC. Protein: CASSLMFGRGAVDFNEQFF.

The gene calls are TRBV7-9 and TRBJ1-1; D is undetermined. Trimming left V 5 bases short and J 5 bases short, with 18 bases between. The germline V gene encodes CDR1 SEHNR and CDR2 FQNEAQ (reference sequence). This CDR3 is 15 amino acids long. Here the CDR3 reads CASSAGWEGGTEAFF. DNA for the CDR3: TGTGCCAGCAGCGCCGGGTGGGAGGGAGGGACTGAAGCTTTCTTT.

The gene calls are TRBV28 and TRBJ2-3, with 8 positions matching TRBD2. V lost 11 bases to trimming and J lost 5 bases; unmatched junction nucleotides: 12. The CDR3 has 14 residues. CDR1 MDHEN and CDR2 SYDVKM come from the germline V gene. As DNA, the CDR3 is TGTGCCTCCAGCCAAGCGGGAGCGGGAGATACGCAGTATTTT. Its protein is CASSQAGAGDTQYF.

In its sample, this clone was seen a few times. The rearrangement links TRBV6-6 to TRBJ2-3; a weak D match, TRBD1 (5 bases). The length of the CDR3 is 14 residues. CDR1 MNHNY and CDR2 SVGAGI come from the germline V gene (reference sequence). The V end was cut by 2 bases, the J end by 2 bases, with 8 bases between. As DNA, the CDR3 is TGTGCCAGCAGTTACGACAGAAACACAGATACGCAGTATTTT. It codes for CASSYDRNTDTQYF.

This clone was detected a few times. The CDR3 region has the DNA TGCAGCACTCGGACAGGGGGCTACAATGAGCAGTTCTTC. Its protein product is CSTRTGGYNEQFF. The V and J genes are TRBV29-1 and TRBJ2-1; 10 bases align to TRBD1. CDR3 length equals 13 residues. Germline V CDR1 and CDR2: SQVTM, ANQGSEA. V was clipped by 8 bases and J by 3 bases; unmatched bases: 4.

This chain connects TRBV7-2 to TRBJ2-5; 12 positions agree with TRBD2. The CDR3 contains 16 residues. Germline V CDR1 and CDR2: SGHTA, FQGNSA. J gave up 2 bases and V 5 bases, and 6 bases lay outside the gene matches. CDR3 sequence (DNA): TGTGCCAGCAGCCCAACTAGCGGGAGGACTCAAGAGACCCAGTACTTC. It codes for CASSPTSGRTQETQYF.

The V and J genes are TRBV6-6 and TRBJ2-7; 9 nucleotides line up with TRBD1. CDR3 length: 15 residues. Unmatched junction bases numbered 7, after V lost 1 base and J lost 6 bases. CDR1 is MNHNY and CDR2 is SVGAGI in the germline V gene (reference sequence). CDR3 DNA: TGTGCCAGCAGTTACTTAGGGACAGGGTTAAGCGAGCAGTACTTC. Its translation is CASSYLGTGLSEQYF.